These 25 T cell receptor beta chains came from one sample sequenced in a study of T cell responses to AZD1222 COVID-19 vaccine. Here immunoSEQ multiplex PCR was the method, and the copy in TCRdb shows in-frame clones only, minus some. The sample gives some 79,000 clones, 80% to 90% of which show up once; 12% is in the top ten. The input for sequencing was peripheral blood, taken 28 days after the second AZD1222 dose. These TCRs come from an adult who received the AZD1222 COVID-19 vaccine.

V usage is TRBV2 and J usage is TRBJ2-2; 12 bases align to TRBD2. Trimming removed 7 bases from V and 4 bases from J; junction bases left unmatched: 10. CDR1 and CDR2 (germline): SNHLY, FYNNEI. The CDR3 contains 17 residues. This chain's CDR3 is CASKRLAGGPGTGELFF. The CDR3 nucleotides read TGTGCCAGCAAGAGGCTAGCGGGGGGGCCGGGCACCGGGGAGCTGTTTTTT.

The table lists this clone with a few counts. V and J are TRBV4-1 and TRBJ2-1; 11 nucleotides line up with TRBD1. J lost 5 bases, V lost 4 bases, and 7 bases had no gene match. Germline CDR1 reads MGHRA; CDR2 reads YSYEKL. There are 16 residues in the CDR3. Here the CDR3 DNA reads TGCGCCAGCAGCCGTTCGGGACAGGGGGTTGACAATGAGCAGTTCTTC. Translated, it gives CASSRSGQGVDNEQFF.

This clone was counted a single time. This chain connects TRBV11-1 to TRBJ2-3; D might be TRBD2 (6 bases). V dropped 4 bases and J dropped 0 bases, with 11 bases sitting between them. The CDR3 covers 15 residues. CDR1 is SGHAT and CDR2 is FQDESV in the germline V gene (reference sequence). The CDR3 reads CASSSPRGSTDTQYF. The CDR3 DNA reads TGTGCCAGCAGCTCCCCCCGGGGGAGCACAGATACGCAGTATTTT.

The chain links TRBV19 to TRBJ2-1; possible D gene TRBD1, 6 bases. The CDR3 sequence is 14 residues long. V lost 5 bases and J 0 bases, leaving 8 bases between the germline ends. The germline gives CDR1 LNHDA, CDR2 SQIVND (reference sequence). The CDR3 sequence is CASSDRSSYNEQFF. The CDR3 DNA is TGTGCCAGTAGTGACAGGAGCTCCTACAATGAGCAGTTCTTC.

This clone was counted once. The CDR3 reads CASSLGLRNQPQHF. CDR3 nucleotides: TGTGCCAGCAGCCTGGGGCTGCGCAATCAGCCCCAGCATTTT. The chain employs TRBV5-8 and TRBJ1-5; D may be TRBD1 (5 bases). The CDR3 spans 14 residues. V shed 4 bases and J shed 2 bases, with 10 bases lying between them. In germline, CDR1 is SGHTS, CDR2 YDEGEE.

Only one count was recorded for this clone. V gene TRBV28 combines with J gene TRBJ2-7, with unresolved D. The CDR3 spans 14 residues. V shed 6 bases and J shed 2 bases, with 14 bases lying between them. Germline values: CDR1 MDHEN, CDR2 SYDVKM. The CDR3 DNA follows: TGTGCCAGCAGGTCGGGCGGAACACCCTACGAGCAGTACTTC. Translation gives CASRSGGTPYEQYF.

The rearrangement joins TRBV11-3 to TRBJ2-7; 8 bases line up with TRBD2. Germline V gives CDR1 SGHNT, CDR2 YENEEA. With V trimmed by 6 bases and J by 3 bases, 10 bases remained unmatched. The CDR3 loop spans 15 amino acids. The DNA for the CDR3 is TGTGCCAGCAGAACCGGCCGGGAGGGAAACTACGAGCAGTACTTC. It is translated as CASRTGREGNYEQYF. Filled out from reference TRBV11-3 and TRBJ2-7, the complete variable domain reads EAGVVQSPRYKIIEKKQPVAFWCNPISGHNTLYWYLQNLGQGPELLIRYENEEAVDDSQLPKDRFSAERLKGVDSTLKIQPAELGDSAVYLCASRTGREGNYEQYFGPGTRLTVT.

This clone was picked up one time. The J gene is TRBJ2-4, the V gene TRBV2, with 10 nucleotides matching TRBD1. With V trimmed by 6 bases and J by 8 bases, 7 bases remained unmatched. Germline values: CDR1 SNHLY, CDR2 FYNNEI. The CDR3 extends over 14 amino acids. CDR3 protein: CASSPGQGIYIQYF. Here the CDR3 DNA reads TGTGCCAGCAGCCCGGGACAGGGGATTTACATTCAGTACTTC.

V gene TRBV7-2 combines with J gene TRBJ2-6; weak D call: TRBD1 (6 bases). Trimming stripped 1 base from V and 3 bases from J, with 10 bases between. The germline V gene has CDR1 SGHTA and CDR2 FQGNSA. The CDR3 has 16 residues. CDR3 in amino acids: CASSLDRAFGANVLTF. The DNA of the CDR3 is TGTGCCAGCAGCTTAGACAGGGCTTTTGGGGCCAACGTCCTGACTTTC. Complete variable domain (other parts from reference TRBV7-2 and TRBJ2-6): GAGVSQSPSNKVTEKGKDVELRCDPISGHTALYWYRQSLGQGLEFLIYFQGNSAPDKSGLPSDRFSAERTGGSVSTLTIQRTQQEDSAVYLCASSLDRAFGANVLTFGAGSRLTVL.

The chain has TRBV10-2 and TRBJ2-1; 9 nucleotides line up with TRBD2. The V gene end was trimmed by 9 bases and the J gene end by 5 bases; junction bases not matched to a gene: 5. Germline V gene lookup returns CDR1 WSHSY and CDR2 SAAADI. The CDR3 is 13 amino acids. This CDR3 is CASGTSLNNEQFF. Here the CDR3 DNA reads TGCGCCAGTGGGACTAGCCTCAACAATGAGCAGTTCTTC.

The genes are TRBV7-8 and TRBJ1-2; tentative D call: TRBD1 (6 bases). This CDR3 has 15 amino acids. V lost 0 bases, J lost 7 bases, and 15 bases lay in between. Germline CDR1 is SGHVS and CDR2 is FQNEAQ. As DNA, the CDR3 is TGTGCCAGCAGCTTAGCGTTCGGGGGCGCCGGTGGCTACACCTTC. Protein sequence: CASSLAFGGAGGYTF.

V gene TRBV10-3 combines with J gene TRBJ2-1; 12 positions agree with TRBD1. Germline loops: CDR1 ENHRY, CDR2 SYGVKD. V lost 4 bases, J lost 6 bases, and 4 bases stayed unmatched. The CDR3 loop spans 15 amino acids. The CDR3 nucleotides read TGTGCCATCAGTGGGAGGGGACAGGGGGCCAATGAGCAGTTCTTC. Amino acid sequence: CAISGRGQGANEQFF.

Here the CDR3 reads CASSQGLVETQYF. In nucleotides, the CDR3 is TGCGCCAGCAGCCAAGGCTTGGTAGAGACCCAGTACTTC. This chain joins TRBV4-3 and TRBJ2-5; D ambiguous. CDR1 and CDR2 from the germline V gene are LGHNA and YSLEER. V lost 1 base, J lost 4 bases, and 7 bases lay in between. CDR3 length: 13 residues.

This clone was picked up one time. The V gene is TRBV6-1, the J gene TRBJ2-3; D possibly corresponds to TRBD1 (6 bases). V was cut by 3 bases and J by 1 base, with 8 bases left in between. This CDR3 is 14 amino acids long. CDR1 and CDR2 from the germline V gene are MNHNS and SASEGT. The CDR3 spells CASSDNRGTDTQYF. The CDR3, as DNA: TGTGCCAGCAGTGATAACAGGGGCACAGATACGCAGTATTTT.

The CDR3 is CASSGRGHGYTF. The CDR3 DNA follows: TGTGCCAGCAGCGGGCGGGGGCATGGCTACACCTTC. V and J are TRBV3-1 (or the pseudogene TRBV3-2) and TRBJ1-2; D might be TRBD1 (6 bases). CDR1 and CDR2 (germline): LGHDT, YNNKEL (reference sequence). This CDR3 comprises 12 residues. The V gene lost 5 bases and the J gene lost 6 bases, with 10 bases spanning the gap.

A few counts support this clone. The V gene is TRBV25-1, the J gene TRBJ1-2; 9 nucleotides agree with TRBD1. The CDR3 totals 14 residues. Trimming removed 2 bases from V and 6 bases from J; junction bases left unmatched: 4. CDR1 and CDR2 (germline): MGHDK, SYGVNS. The CDR3 region is CASSEPGQGNGYTF. The DNA for the CDR3 is TGTGCCAGCAGTGAACCCGGACAGGGGAATGGCTACACCTTC.

The V gene is TRBV5-4, the J gene TRBJ2-6, with 9 bases fitting TRBD2. From germline, CDR1 is SGHNT and CDR2 YYREEE (reference sequence). Unmatched junction bases numbered 9, after V lost 4 bases and J lost 1 base. CDR3 length: 18 residues. The CDR3 sequence is CASSGEPGLASGANVLTF. The DNA of the CDR3 is TGTGCCAGCAGCGGAGAACCGGGACTAGCTTCTGGGGCCAACGTCCTGACTTTC. The full variable domain, completed using reference TRBV5-4 and TRBJ2-6, is ETGVTQSPTHLIKTRGQQVTLRCSSQSGHNTVSWYQQALGQGPQFIFQYYREEENGRGNFPPRFSGLQFPNYSSELNVNALELDDSALYLCASSGEPGLASGANVLTFGAGSRLTVL.

The V gene is TRBV5-1, the J gene TRBJ1-6; TRBD1 might be the D (5 bases). Germline lookup yields CDR1 SGHRS and CDR2 YFSETQ. The CDR3 is made up of 15 amino acids. V was cut by 2 bases and J by 5 bases, with 11 bases left in between. CDR3 region: CASSLSTVNNSPLHF. CDR3 coding DNA: TGCGCCAGCAGCTTATCGACAGTTAATAATTCACCCCTCCACTTT.

Points on this clone: A much larger clone differs from this one at a single base, so this may be a read error. CDR3: CASSWSGGAYNEQFF. CDR3 DNA: TGTGCCAGCAGCTGGAGCGGGGGGGCGTACAATGAGCAGTTCTTC. V gene TRBV11-3 combines with J gene TRBJ2-1, with 10 bases identical to TRBD2. There are 15 residues in the CDR3. Germline assignment: CDR1 SGHNT and CDR2 YENEEA. V was clipped by 4 bases and J by 4 bases; unmatched bases: 4.

Here the CDR3 DNA reads TGTGCCAGCAGCCGGGGCGACTATGGCTACACCTTC. As protein: CASSRGDYGYTF. The chain couples TRBV28 to TRBJ1-2, with TRBD1 as a possible D gene (5 bases). This CDR3 comprises 12 residues. The V end was cut by 6 bases, the J end by 3 bases, with 8 bases between. Germline V gene data show CDR1 as MDHEN and CDR2 as SYDVKM.

The chain carries TRBV3-1 (or the pseudogene TRBV3-2) and TRBJ1-6; no clear D. Germline values: CDR1 LGHDT, CDR2 YNNKEL (reference sequence). The V gene lost 1 base and the J gene lost 7 bases, with 14 bases spanning the gap. The CDR3 sequence is 16 residues long. The CDR3 is CASSQASGSWNSPLHF. The DNA of the CDR3 is TGTGCCAGCAGCCAAGCCAGTGGATCTTGGAATTCACCCCTCCACTTT.

This clone was recorded once. The chain employs TRBV10-3 and TRBJ1-2; D is ambiguous. Trimming left V 7 bases short and J 2 bases short, with 11 bases between. The CDR3 consists of 13 residues. Germline CDR1 and CDR2: ENHRY and SYGVKD. CDR3 residues: CAITQDLNYGYTF. As DNA, the CDR3 is TGTGCCATCACGCAGGACCTAAACTATGGCTACACCTTC.

The chain couples TRBV7-9 to TRBJ2-2, with D unresolved. Germline V gene sequence: CDR1 SEHNR, CDR2 FQNEAQ (reference sequence). This CDR3 has 15 amino acids. The V gene lost 1 base and the J gene lost 4 bases, with 10 bases spanning the gap. The CDR3 spells CASSLVGLSTGELFF. The CDR3 nucleotides read TGTGCCAGCAGCTTAGTCGGGCTTAGCACCGGGGAGCTGTTTTTT. The full variable domain, rest sourced from reference TRBV7-9 and TRBJ2-2, is DTGVSQNPRHKITKRGQNVTFRCDPISEHNRLYWYRQTLGQGPEFLTYFQNEAQLEKSRLLSDRFSAERPKGSFSTLEIQRTEQGDSAMYLCASSLVGLSTGELFFGEGSRLTVL.

This sequence joins TRBV5-1 and TRBJ2-3; 7 bases align to TRBD1. The CDR3 spans 16 residues. Trimming at V came to 0 bases and at J to 3 bases, leaving 7 bases not matched to a gene. From germline, CDR1 is SGHRS and CDR2 YFSETQ. The CDR3 region is CASSLGGGLLTDTQYF. DNA of the CDR3: TGCGCCAGCAGCTTGGGAGGGGGCCTCCTTACAGATACGCAGTATTTT.

This rearrangement joins TRBV28 to TRBJ2-4; perhaps D is TRBD1 or TRBD2 (6 bases each). CDR3 length equals 13 residues. Germline V CDR1 and CDR2: MDHEN, SYDVKM. Trimming cost V 3 bases and J 6 bases, with 9 bases left between them. CDR3 region: CASSFEGGNIQYF. The CDR3 DNA reads as TGTGCCAGCAGTTTTGAGGGGGGAAACATTCAGTACTTC.